The 3 T cell receptor beta chains presented below share a single source sample, sequenced in a study of T cells in Graves' hyperthyroidism and ophthalmopathy. TCR beta CDR3 region amplification was performed from RNA transcripts. First-round RT-PCR of the TCR CDR3 relied on the HTBI primer set. TCRdb called the multiplex PCR reads again in MiXCR, with one record for every CDR3 protein. Among about 590,000 distinct CDR3 sequences listed, approximately 15% were seen once. Sequenced sample: blood. The receptors derive from a woman aged 18-35 years with Graves' ophthalmopathy.

This clonotype was seen repeatedly, ten times or more. V usage is TRBV12-3 or TRBV12-4 and J usage is TRBJ1-2, with a possible D match to TRBD1 (5 bases). V lost 8 bases, J lost 6 bases, and 7 bases lay in between. This CDR3 has 10 residues. The CDR3 nucleotides read TGTGCCAGCCTAGGGGATGGCTACACCTTC. Its translation: CASLGDGYTF.

This clonotype has ten or more counts. V gene TRBV6-1 combines with J gene TRBJ2-7; 8 nucleotides align to TRBD1. This CDR3 is built from 14 residues. Germline V gene lookup returns CDR1 MNHNS and CDR2 SASEGT. V shed 6 bases and J 1 base; nucleotides not matched to a gene: 5. In DNA form, the CDR3 reads TGTGCCAGCAGCCCACAGGGGGTATCCTACGAGCAGTACTTC. This translates into CASSPQGVSYEQYF.

A word on this clonotype: A much larger clone lies one base from this, so it may be a read error. The genes are TRBV20-1 and TRBJ2-1; TRBD1 is a possible D gene (5 bases). The CDR3 sequence is 14 residues long. In germline, CDR1 is DFQATT, CDR2 SNEGSKA (reference sequence). Between the trimmed V and J ends, which lost 6 bases and 3 bases, there was a span of 15 bases. This CDR3 reads CSAGSRTLYNEQFF. In nucleotides, the CDR3 is TGCAGTGCCGGAAGCAGGACACTCTACAATGAGCAGTTCTTC.